This T cell receptor (beta chain) appears in the sequencing data of a study of blood T cell repertoires in COVID-19. CDR1 and CDR2 (germline): SGHVS, FQNEAQ. V shed 6 bases and J 0 bases; nucleotides not matched to a gene: 9. CDR3 length equals 18 residues. Generated by immunoSEQ multiplex PCR, the TCRdb table keeps only in-frame clones and is missing some. Counted here are about 310,000 clones, 87% occurring once; the ten biggest clones make up around 8.9%. The TCR comes from a woman between 18 and 30 years old who had recovered from COVID-19. The sample comprised PBMCs or T cells enriched from blood (not recorded which). J is TRBJ1-5 and V is TRBV7-8; 12 nucleotides line up with TRBD1. CDR3 DNA: TGTGCCAGCAGTTCCGGGACAGGGGGCGATTATAGCAATCAGCCCCAGCATTTT. Encoded protein: CASSSGTGGDYSNQPQHF.